A single sample gave rise to the 4 T cell receptor beta chains below, sequenced in a study of shared clonotypes between healthy human individuals. The protocol was immunoSEQ multiplex PCR, while the TCRdb copy is restricted to in-frame clones and leaves out a portion. The sample yields about 1 million clones, roughly 80% seen once. What was sequenced was memory CD4+ T cells sorted from blood. Sample subset: CD45RA-negative fraction. These TCRs come from a man aged 18-30 years in good health.

The chain carries TRBV7-8 and TRBJ1-3; D uncertain. The CDR3 spans 16 residues. V gave up 5 bases and J gave up 1 base, with 15 bases separating them. The germline V gene has CDR1 SGHVS and CDR2 FQNEAQ. Here the CDR3 reads CASSPTDSLSGNTIYF. For the CDR3, the DNA is TGTGCCAGCAGCCCTACGGACTCCTTATCTGGAAACACCATATATTTT.

This sequence joins TRBV18 and TRBJ2-3; 10 bases are a match to TRBD2. The V and J ends lost 6 bases and 3 bases, in that order; junction bases with no gene match: 6. This CDR3 contains 15 residues. Per the germline V gene, CDR1 is KGHSH and CDR2 is LQKENI. CDR3 amino acids: CASSNSGGATDTQYF. CDR3 sequence (DNA): TGTGCCAGCTCGAACAGCGGGGGGGCTACAGATACGCAGTATTTT.

This clone has a single count. With a far larger clone one base away, a read error is the likely cause. At the DNA level, this CDR3 is encoded by other sequences in the same sample as well. The J gene is TRBJ2-7, the V gene TRBV6-1; 8 bases agree with TRBD1. The CDR3 is made up of 13 amino acids. In germline, CDR1 is MNHNS, CDR2 SASEGT. V was clipped by 6 bases and J by 4 bases; unmatched bases: 5. The CDR3 coding sequence is TGTGCCAGCAGCGTACAGGGGGGATACGAGCAGTACTTC. This sequence encodes CASSVQGGYEQYF.

The chain is built from TRBV30 and TRBJ1-4; TRBD1 agrees at 8 bases. Trimming cost V 5 bases and J 8 bases; bases outside gene matches: 7. Germline assignment: CDR1 GTSNPN and CDR2 SVGIG (reference sequence). The CDR3 covers 13 residues. The CDR3 here is CAWAGQASEKLFF. CDR3 nucleotide sequence: TGTGCCTGGGCGGGACAGGCAAGCGAAAAACTGTTTTTT.